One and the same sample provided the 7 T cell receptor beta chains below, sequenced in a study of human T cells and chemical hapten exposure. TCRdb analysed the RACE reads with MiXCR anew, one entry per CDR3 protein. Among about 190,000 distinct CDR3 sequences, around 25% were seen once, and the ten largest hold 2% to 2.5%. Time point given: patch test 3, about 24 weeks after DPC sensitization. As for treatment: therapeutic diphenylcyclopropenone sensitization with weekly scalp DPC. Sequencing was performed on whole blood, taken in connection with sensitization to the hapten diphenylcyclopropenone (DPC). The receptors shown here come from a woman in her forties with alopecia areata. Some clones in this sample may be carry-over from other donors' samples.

The CDR3 region is CSVEVGQGVNEQYF. The CDR3 coding sequence is TGCAGCGTTGAAGTTGGACAGGGGGTCAACGAGCAGTACTTC. The chain links TRBV29-1 to TRBJ2-7; 10 nucleotides align to TRBD1. V trimming: 1 base; J trimming: 5 bases; junction bases outside the gene matches: 5. Looked up from germline, CDR1 is SQVTM and CDR2 is ANQGSEA. The CDR3 covers 14 residues.

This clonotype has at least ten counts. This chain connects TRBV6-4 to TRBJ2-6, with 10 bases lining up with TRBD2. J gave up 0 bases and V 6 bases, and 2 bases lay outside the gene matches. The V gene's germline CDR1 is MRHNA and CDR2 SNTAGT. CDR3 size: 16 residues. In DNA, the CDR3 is TGTGCCAGCAGCCGGACTAGCGGCTCTGGGGCCAACGTCCTGACTTTC. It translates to CASSRTSGSGANVLTF.

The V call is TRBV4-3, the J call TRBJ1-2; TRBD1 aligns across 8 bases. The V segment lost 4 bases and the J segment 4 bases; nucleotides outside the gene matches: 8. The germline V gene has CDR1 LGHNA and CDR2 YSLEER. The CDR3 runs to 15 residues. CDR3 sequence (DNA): TGCGCCAGCAGCCGAGAACAGGGGGGAGGCTATGGCTACACCTTC. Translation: CASSREQGGGYGYTF.

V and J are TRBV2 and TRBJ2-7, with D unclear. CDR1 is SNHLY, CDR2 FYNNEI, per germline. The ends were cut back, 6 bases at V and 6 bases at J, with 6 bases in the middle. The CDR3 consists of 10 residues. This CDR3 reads CASSLAEQYF. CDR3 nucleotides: TGTGCCAGCAGCCTGGCCGAGCAGTACTTC.

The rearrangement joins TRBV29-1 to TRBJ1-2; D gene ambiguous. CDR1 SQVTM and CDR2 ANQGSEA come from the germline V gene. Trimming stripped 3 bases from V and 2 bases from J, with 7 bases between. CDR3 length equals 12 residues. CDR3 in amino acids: CSVDPENYGYTF. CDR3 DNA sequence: TGCAGCGTTGATCCGGAGAACTATGGCTACACCTTC.

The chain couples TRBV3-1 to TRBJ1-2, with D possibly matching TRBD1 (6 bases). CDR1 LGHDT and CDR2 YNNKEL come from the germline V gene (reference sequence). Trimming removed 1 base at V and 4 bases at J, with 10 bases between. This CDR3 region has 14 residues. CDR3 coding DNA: TGTGCCAGCAGCCAAGGTGGGGGCCTCTATGGCTACACCTTC. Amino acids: CASSQGGGLYGYTF.

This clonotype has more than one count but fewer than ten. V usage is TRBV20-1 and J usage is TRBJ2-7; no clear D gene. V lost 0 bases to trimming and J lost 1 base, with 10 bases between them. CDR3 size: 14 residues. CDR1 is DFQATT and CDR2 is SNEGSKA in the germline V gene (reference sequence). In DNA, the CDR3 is TGCAGTGCTAGAGACCCTGAACTTTCCTACGAGCAGTACTTC. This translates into CSARDPELSYEQYF.